This TCR beta chain came from a study of blood T cell repertoires in COVID-19. In its sample, this clone was seen a few times. Germline V gene lookup returns CDR1 SGHTA and CDR2 FQGTGA. The CDR3 spans 13 residues. Trimming removed 0 bases at V and 9 bases at J, with 9 bases between. The table came from immunoSEQ multiplex PCR; TCRdb's copy has only in-frame clones and leaves some out. Of 300,000 to 350,000 clones in the sample, approximately 88% were seen once. The genes are TRBV7-3 and TRBJ2-1; a weak D match, TRBD2 (5 bases). The clonotype originates from a woman in her thirties with COVID-19, enrolled during active disease. The sequenced sample was peripheral blood. CDR3 nucleotides: TGTGCCAGCAGCTTAACCGTACGGGGTGAGCAGTTCTTC. Amino acid sequence: CASSLTVRGEQFF. Supplemented by reference TRBV7-3 and TRBJ2-1, the full variable domain reads GAGVSQTPSNKVTEKGKYVELRCDPISGHTALYWYRQSLGQGPEFLIYFQGTGAADDSGLPNDRFFAVRPEGSVSTLKIQRTERGDSAVYLCASSLTVRGEQFFGPGTRLTVL.